This T cell receptor beta chain was sequenced during a study of CD8 T cells in ankylosing spondylitis (dated by TCRdb to 2017 to 2019). A note on the overall study: The study set out to find disease-linked TCR variants by profiling T cell receptor beta repertoires in ankylosing spondylitis patients and healthy donors. Peripheral blood was sampled, and synovial fluid was also collected from ankylosing spondylitis patients. The full study cohort was made up of about two dozen ankylosing spondylitis patients and more than 90 healthy donors. Overall study results and their limits: Some motif variants were previously reported in synovial fluid and blood of reactive arthritis patients, suggesting common disease-initiation mechanisms. Blood from ankylosing spondylitis patients appeared to be characterized by a TCR beta motif made up of several highly homologous amino acid variants. According to the report, matched synovial fluid samples from ankylosing spondylitis patients were significantly enriched for the disease-linked clones. The disease-linked clones had a CD8+ phenotype and were found at relatively low frequencies in peripheral blood.

Taken from the germline V gene (reference sequence), the CDR1 and CDR2 loops are DFQATT and SNEGSKA. Germline trimming: 5 bases from V, 6 bases from J; junction bases outside gene matches: 3. Reading from cysteine to phenylalanine, the CDR3 counts 12 amino acids. Only CDR3 DNA is held: 36 bases, read in frame from base 1. Sequencing used an Illumina HiSeq 2500. Quantitative 5'-RACE with molecular barcodes was used to prepare TCR beta libraries. Per the authors' processing: A new computational method, built on a probabilistic model of VDJ rearrangement, was used to identify disease-linked TCR variants. The public reads were run again by TCRdb, first through fastp at Q25 and then through MiXCR, and only productive beta chains were kept. Rows are combined by CDR3 protein, so each entry shows the most common genes and DNA. The V and J calls shown here were made by TCRdb, not taken from the authors' results. Counted in this sample were 310,000 or so distinct CDR3 sequences; over 15% of them appeared once. Roughly 8.3% of the sample belongs to the ten largest clones.

In its sample, this clonotype was seen a few times. Its recognized antigen is unknown. Base qualities are missing; no much larger clone stands one base away. Material: blood, either unsorted or a sorted T cell fraction (not recorded which). The receptor was isolated from a male donor with ankylosing spondylitis or in good health (not recorded which). The chain was built from TRBV20-1 and TRBJ2-3; 9 bases in the junction line up with TRBD1. The nucleotide sequence reads as follows: TGCAGTGCTGAGACAGGGGGGGATACGCAGTATTTT. The translation is CSAETGGDTQYF.